A single T cell receptor (beta chain) is shown here with its context. Its specific antigen is unknown. No much larger clonotype is one base removed from it; base qualities were not supplied. V loses 8 bases of germline sequence and J loses 4 bases, and the interval between the two ends is 7 bases. Based on the germline V gene (reference sequence), the CDR1 and CDR2 sequences are MNHNY and SVGAGI. The CDR3 runs 11 residues from the cysteine to the phenylalanine. Here the CDR3 DNA is all that survives: 33 bases in frame from base 1. This record comes from a study of control samples from healthy donors and cancer patients (dated by TCRdb to between 2020 and 2021). The library was prepared using the immunoSEQ multiplex PCR assay. TCRdb carries this immuneACCESS record with in-frame sequences only. Its versions omit some clonotypes, under half of them owing to an unresolved V gene in the studies checked, with the rest unexplained. This sample lists about 160,000 clones; less than 95% were detected once. In total, the top ten clones hold 14% of the sample.

Sequenced sample: PBMCs. The sequence joins TRBV6-6 to TRBJ2-3; the D gene is not confidently resolved. The origin of this receptor is a man aged 60 to 75 with colorectal cancer. The CDR3 sequence is CASGEADTQYF. The nucleotides read TGTGCCAGCGGGGAAGCAGATACGCAGTATTTT.